Listed below are T cell receptor beta chains from one sample, sequenced in a study of cytomegalovirus exposure and HLA in healthy donors. Sequenced by immunoSEQ multiplex PCR; TCRdb stores in-frame clones only, minus some. The sample lists some 120,000 clones, 73% seen once, with about 2.1% in the top ten. Sequencing input: PBMCs. All receptors derive from a woman aged 40 to 50 in good health and CMV-seropositive. Both conserved end residues are part of each CDR3. D genes are given only for firm matches. Clone size is shown for a subset of rows, as once, few, many or a class of expanded clone.

>TRBJ2-5|TRBV10-1|-|-
CASSTTSQDRQQETQYF
TGCGCCAGCAGCACTACCTCCCAGGACAGACAACAAGAGACCCAGTACTTC
>TRBJ1-6|TRBV28|-|-
CASTNQGRGNTGLGF
TGTGCCAGCACTAACCAGGGCAGGGGTAACACAGGTTTAGGTTTT
>TRBJ1-6|TRBV5-1|TRBD1|-
CASSLGDSHNSPLHF
TGCGCCAGCAGCTTGGGGGACAGCCATAATTCACCCCTCCACTTT
>TRBJ2-3|TRBV7-3|-|few
CASSPRAGTDTQYF
TGTGCCAGCAGCCCCAGGGCGGGCACAGATACGCAGTATTTT
>TRBJ1-4|TRBV4-3|TRBD1|once
CASSQTGGLAEKLFF
TGCGCCAGCAGCCAAACAGGGGGGTTGGCTGAAAAACTGTTTTTT
>TRBJ2-7|TRBV4-2|-|-
CASSQVWGLQGFEQYF
TGTGCCAGCAGCCAAGTCTGGGGGCTACAGGGTTTCGAGCAGTACTTC
>TRBJ2-1|TRBV4-2|TRBD2|-
CASSQVGGGANEQFF
TGTGCCAGCAGCCAAGTTGGCGGGGGGGCCAATGAGCAGTTCTTC
>TRBJ2-5|TRBV6-1|-|-
CASTQARLIETQYF
TGTGCCAGCACCCAAGCGAGACTAATCGAGACCCAGTACTTC
>TRBJ1-4|TRBV5-8|TRBD1|-
CASSLSAGGISLTNEKLFF
TGTGCCAGCAGCTTGTCGGCAGGGGGTATTTCGCTTACTAATGAAAAACTGTTTTTT
>TRBJ1-5|TRBV7-9|-|once
CASTKRGGEPQHF
TGTGCCAGCACCAAGAGGGGGGGCGAACCCCAGCATTTT
>TRBJ2-1|TRBV4-3|TRBD1|-
CASSQDRVRGQAWIHEQFF
TGCGCCAGCAGCCAAGATCGAGTAAGGGGACAGGCTTGGATCCATGAGCAGTTCTTC
>TRBJ2-3|TRBV21-1|-|-
CASSKAGKQNHTQYF
TGTGCCAGCAGCAAAGCCGGGAAGCAGAATCATACGCAGTATTTT
>TRBJ2-3|TRBV29-1|TRBD1|-
CSVERTGAKDTQYF
TGCAGCGTTGAGCGGACAGGGGCAAAAGATACGCAGTATTTT
>TRBJ2-2|TRBV28|TRBD2|-
CASSLDGRTTGELFF
TGTGCCAGCAGTTTAGACGGGAGGACCACCGGGGAGCTGTTTTTT
>TRBJ2-7|TRBV5-1|TRBD1|once
CASSAVAGTVYEQYF
TGCGCCAGCAGCGCCGTCGCCGGGACAGTTTACGAGCAGTACTTC
>TRBJ1-2|TRBV5-1|TRBD1|-
CASSSGDRDNYGYTF
TGCGCCAGCAGCTCGGGGGACAGGGATAACTATGGCTACACCTTC
>TRBJ1-5|TRBV7-8|TRBD1|-
CASSLAGQANQPQHF
TGTGCCAGCAGCTTAGCAGGACAGGCGAATCAGCCCCAGCATTTT
>TRBJ2-1|TRBV19|-|-
CASRTRGRASYNEQFF
TGTGCCAGTAGGACCCGGGGAAGGGCGTCCTACAATGAGCAGTTCTTC
>TRBJ1-2|TRBV5-1|-|-
CASSFGQSIDGYTF
TGCGCCAGCAGCTTCGGACAGTCTATCGATGGCTACACCTTC
>TRBJ2-7|TRBV28|-|-
CASSLSSGQTYEQYF
TGTGCCAGCAGTCTCTCCTCCGGACAGACCTACGAGCAGTACTTC
>TRBJ2-7|TRBV2|-|-
CASSEDSNLYEQYF
TGTGCCAGCAGTGAAGACAGTAATCTCTACGAGCAGTACTTC
>TRBJ2-4|TRBV21-1|-|-
CASSKGLAGGGKYF
TGTGCCAGCAGCAAAGGACTAGCGGGGGGTGGTAAGTACTTC
>TRBJ2-7|TRBV28|TRBD1|-
CASSSDRGRSDF
TGTGCCAGCAGTTCGGACAGGGGGCGCTCGGACTTC
>TRBJ1-5|TRBV19|TRBD1|-
CASIREGTGVNQPQHF
TGTGCCAGTATCAGGGAAGGGACAGGCGTCAATCAGCCCCAGCATTTT
>TRBJ1-6|TRBV2|-|-
CASNPGLNSPLHF
TGTGCCAGCAACCCGGGACTAAATTCACCCCTCCACTTT
>TRBJ2-1|TRBV18|TRBD2|-
CASSPGRGTSGYNEQFF
TGTGCCAGCTCACCGGGTCGTGGGACTAGCGGGTACAATGAGCAGTTCTTC
>TRBJ2-7|TRBV28|-|-
CASSLLEIPYEQYF
TGTGCCAGCAGTCTACTAGAAATTCCCTACGAGCAGTACTTC
>TRBJ1-5|TRBV30|TRBD1|-
CAWSPDRGINQPQHF
TGTGCCTGGAGTCCGGACAGGGGGATCAATCAGCCCCAGCATTTT
>TRBJ2-3|TRBV6-4|-|-
CASSDEAGTIDTQYF
TGTGCCAGCAGTGACGAGGCGGGAACAATAGATACGCAGTATTTT
>TRBJ1-3|TRBV30|-|once
CAWSGQVSGNTIYF
TGTGCCTGGAGTGGGCAGGTCTCTGGAAACACCATATATTTT
>TRBJ1-5|TRBV19|-|-
CASSIVGRVRDQPQHF
TGTGCCAGTAGTATAGTGGGCAGGGTTAGGGATCAGCCCCAGCATTTT
>TRBJ2-7|TRBV14|-|few
CASSQESRGYWEDEQYF
TGTGCCAGCAGCCAAGAGTCAAGGGGCTACTGGGAGGACGAGCAGTACTTC
>TRBJ2-5|TRBV5-4|-|-
CASSPGPSAGQETQYF
TGTGCCAGCAGCCCTGGGCCATCGGCGGGCCAAGAGACCCAGTACTTC
>TRBJ1-1|TRBV7-9|TRBD1|-
CASSTGQEESEAFF
TGTGCCAGCAGCACGGGACAGGAAGAGTCTGAAGCTTTCTTT
>TRBJ2-3|TRBV5-4|-|once
CASSYSGSTSTDTQYF
TGTGCCAGCAGCTACTCAGGGTCCACTAGCACAGATACGCAGTATTTT
>TRBJ2-7|TRBV27|-|few
CASSSRQMYYEQYF
TGTGCCAGCAGTTCTAGACAGATGTACTACGAGCAGTACTTC
>TRBJ1-2|TRBV18|-|-
CASSQPGRDGYTF
TGTGCCAGCTCACAACCGGGGCGTGATGGCTACACCTTC
>TRBJ1-3|TRBV30|-|-
CAWTLTGSRNTIYF
TGTGCCTGGACCCTGACAGGATCCCGAAACACCATATATTTT
>TRBJ1-1|TRBV7-3|-|-
CASSLNAAGTEAFF
TGTGCCAGCAGCTTAAACGCCGCAGGGACTGAAGCTTTCTTT
>TRBJ2-1|TRBV7-2|TRBD2|few
CASSSGLAGGENEQFF
TGTGCCAGCAGCTCGGGACTAGCGGGAGGAGAAAATGAGCAGTTCTTC
>TRBJ1-3|TRBV7-6|TRBD1|-
CASSLRGTGRDGNTIYF
TGTGCCAGCAGCTTACGCGGGACAGGGAGAGATGGAAACACCATATATTTT
>TRBJ1-1|TRBV5-6|TRBD1|once
CASSLRQGSPEAFF
TGTGCCAGCAGCTTAAGACAGGGAAGTCCTGAAGCTTTCTTT